This TCR beta chain was sequenced in a study of OX40 agonist ivuxolimab in advanced cancers. At the level of the study: It was permissible to have had prior anti-PD-1, anti-PD-L1 or anti-CTLA-4 therapy, and around 41% had some.

The method was immunoSEQ multiplex PCR; TCRdb's version includes in-frame clones alone and lacks a portion of them. The sample yields about 15,000 clones, nearly 80% seen once. V gave up 5 bases and J gave up 0 bases, with 10 bases separating them. The CDR3 runs 13 residues. Germline V gene sequence: CDR1 SQVTM, CDR2 ANQGSEA. Here the sequenced sample was CD4+ or CD8+ T cells sorted from blood, taken in a trial of the OX40 agonist ivuxolimab. The chain carries TRBV29-1 and TRBJ2-5; possible D gene TRBD1, 6 bases. The receptor was isolated from an adult with an advanced solid tumor such as melanoma, head and neck, liver or kidney cancer. CDR3 residues: CSVTDRYQETQYF. In nucleotides, the CDR3 is TGCAGCGTTACCGACAGGTACCAAGAGACCCAGTACTTC. The whole variable domain, remainder taken from reference TRBV29-1 and TRBJ2-5, is SAVISQKPSRDICQRGTSLTIQCQVDSQVTMMFWYRQQPGQSLTLIATANQGSEATYESGFVIDKFPISRPNLTFSTLTVSNMSPEDSSIYLCSVTDRYQETQYFGPGTRLLVL.